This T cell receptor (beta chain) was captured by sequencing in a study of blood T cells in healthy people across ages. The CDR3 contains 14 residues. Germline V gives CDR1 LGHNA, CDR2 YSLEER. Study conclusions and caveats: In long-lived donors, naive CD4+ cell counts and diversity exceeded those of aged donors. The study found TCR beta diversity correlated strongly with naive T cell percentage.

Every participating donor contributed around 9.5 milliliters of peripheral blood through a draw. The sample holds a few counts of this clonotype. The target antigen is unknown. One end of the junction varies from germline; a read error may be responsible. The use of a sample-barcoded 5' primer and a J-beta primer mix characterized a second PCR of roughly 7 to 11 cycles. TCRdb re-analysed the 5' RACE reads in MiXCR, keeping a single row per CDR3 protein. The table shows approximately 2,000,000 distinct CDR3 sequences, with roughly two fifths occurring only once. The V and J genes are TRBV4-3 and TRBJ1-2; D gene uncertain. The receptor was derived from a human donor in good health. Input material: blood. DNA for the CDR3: TGCGCCAGCAGCCAAGAAAACCGCCCCTATGGCTACGCCTTC. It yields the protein CASSQENRPYGYAF.